This section outlines one T cell receptor (beta chain) sequence together with its context. The antigen is undetermined. The data are from a study of cytomegalovirus exposure and HLA in healthy donors. Study findings and constraints: Three CMV-associated chains were confirmed in vitro to be specific for CMV antigens. Segments of the TCR beta V type were, in most cases, productive about 87% or about 30% of the time in an earlier analysis. TCR beta V- and J-gene trimming was later associated with a missense DCLRE1C variant.

PCR amplification relied on 60 Vbeta primers (plus 13 Jbeta primers). Method: immunoSEQ multiplex PCR; TCRdb's copy keeps in-frame clones and lacks some. The table shows roughly 200,000 clones, with 83% occurring only once. CDR1 and CDR2 (germline): MDHEN, SYDVKM. This CDR3 has 16 amino acids. The V and J ends lost 6 bases and 6 bases, in that order; junction bases with no gene match: 9. The V and J genes are TRBV28 and TRBJ2-1; TRBD2 matches at 12 bases. The receptor's source is a man aged 35 to 55 in good health and CMV-seropositive. Material: PBMCs. Written as DNA, the CDR3 is TGTGCCAGCAGGCTAGCGGGAGGGCCTCCGGGCAATGAGCAGTTCTTC. Translation: CASRLAGGPPGNEQFF.